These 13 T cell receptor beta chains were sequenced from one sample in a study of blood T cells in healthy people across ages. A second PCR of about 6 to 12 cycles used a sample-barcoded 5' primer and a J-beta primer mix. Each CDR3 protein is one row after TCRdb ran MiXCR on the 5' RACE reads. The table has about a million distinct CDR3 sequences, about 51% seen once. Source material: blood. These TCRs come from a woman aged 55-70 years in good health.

CDR3 protein: CASSQDSSEQFF. The CDR3 coding sequence is TGCGCCAGCAGCCAGGACTCCTCTGAGCAGTTCTTC. The chain combines TRBV5-1 with TRBJ2-1; a weak D match, TRBD2 (5 bases). Deletions cut 4 bases from V and 9 bases from J, with 11 bases between. Germline values: CDR1 SGHRS, CDR2 YFSETQ. The CDR3 length is 12 residues.

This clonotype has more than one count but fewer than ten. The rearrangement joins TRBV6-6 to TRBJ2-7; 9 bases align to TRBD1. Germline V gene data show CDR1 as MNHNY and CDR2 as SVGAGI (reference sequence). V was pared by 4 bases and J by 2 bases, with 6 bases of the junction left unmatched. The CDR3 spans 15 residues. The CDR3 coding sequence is TGTGCCAGCAGTTTTACAGGGGGCTCTGCCTACGAGCAGTACTTC. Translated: CASSFTGGSAYEQYF.

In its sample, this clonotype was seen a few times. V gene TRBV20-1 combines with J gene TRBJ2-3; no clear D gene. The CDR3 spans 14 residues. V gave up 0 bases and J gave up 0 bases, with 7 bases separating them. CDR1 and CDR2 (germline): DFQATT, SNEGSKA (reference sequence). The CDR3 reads CSARDVRSTDTQYF. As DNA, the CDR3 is TGCAGTGCTAGAGATGTGCGTAGCACAGATACGCAGTATTTT.

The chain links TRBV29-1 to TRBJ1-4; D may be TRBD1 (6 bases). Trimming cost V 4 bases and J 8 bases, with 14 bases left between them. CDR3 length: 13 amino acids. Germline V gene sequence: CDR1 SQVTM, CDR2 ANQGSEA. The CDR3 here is CSVATGSYEKLFF. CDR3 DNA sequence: TGCAGCGTTGCGACAGGCTCTTACGAAAAACTGTTTTTT.

DNA for the CDR3: TGCAGTGCTCTCCTCTGGACAGATGGCTACACCTTC. It translates to CSALLWTDGYTF. The genes are TRBV20-1 and TRBJ1-2, with D perhaps matching TRBD1 (6 bases). This CDR3 has 12 amino acids. The ends were cut back, 5 bases at V and 6 bases at J, with 13 bases in the middle. Germline CDR1 and CDR2: DFQATT and SNEGSKA (reference sequence).

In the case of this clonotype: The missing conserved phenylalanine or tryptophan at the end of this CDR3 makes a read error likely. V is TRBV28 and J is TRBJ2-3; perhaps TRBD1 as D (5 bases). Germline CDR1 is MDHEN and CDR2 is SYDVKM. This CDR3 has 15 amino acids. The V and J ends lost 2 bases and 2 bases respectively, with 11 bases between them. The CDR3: CASSLGAQYTDTQYL. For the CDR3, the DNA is TGTGCCAGCAGTTTAGGGGCCCAATACACAGATACGCAGTATTTG.

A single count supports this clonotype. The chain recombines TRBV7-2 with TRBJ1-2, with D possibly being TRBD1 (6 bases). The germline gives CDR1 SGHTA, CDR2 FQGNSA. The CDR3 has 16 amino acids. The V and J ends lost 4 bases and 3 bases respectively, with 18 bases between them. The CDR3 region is CASSSGGLQGDYGYTF. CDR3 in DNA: TGTGCCAGCAGCTCCGGGGGCCTACAAGGCGACTATGGCTACACCTTC.

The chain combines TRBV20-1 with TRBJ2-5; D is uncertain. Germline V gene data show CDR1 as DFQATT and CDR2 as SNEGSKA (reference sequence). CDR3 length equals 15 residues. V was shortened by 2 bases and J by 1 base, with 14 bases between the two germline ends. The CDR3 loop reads CSARSATRRQETQYF. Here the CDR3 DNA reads TGCAGTGCTAGATCCGCAACGCGGCGCCAAGAGACCCAGTACTTC.

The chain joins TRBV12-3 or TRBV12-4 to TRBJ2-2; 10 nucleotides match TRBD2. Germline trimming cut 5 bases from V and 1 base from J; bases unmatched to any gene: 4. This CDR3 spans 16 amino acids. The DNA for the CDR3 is TGTGCCAGCAGTCCAGGACTAGCGGAGAACACCGGGGAGCTGTTTTTT. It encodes CASSPGLAENTGELFF.

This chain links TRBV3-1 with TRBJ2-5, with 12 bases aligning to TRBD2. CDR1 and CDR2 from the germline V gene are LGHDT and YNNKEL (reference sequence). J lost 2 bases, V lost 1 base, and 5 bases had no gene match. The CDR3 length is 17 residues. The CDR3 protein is CASSQALAGGTQETQYF. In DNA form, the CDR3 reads TGTGCCAGCAGCCAAGCACTAGCGGGAGGTACGCAAGAGACCCAGTACTTC.

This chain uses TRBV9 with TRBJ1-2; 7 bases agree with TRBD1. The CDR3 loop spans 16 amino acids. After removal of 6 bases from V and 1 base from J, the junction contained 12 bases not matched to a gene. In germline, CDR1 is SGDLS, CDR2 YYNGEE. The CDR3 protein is CASTRTGDGLNYGYTF. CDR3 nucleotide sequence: TGTGCCAGCACTAGGACAGGAGACGGGCTTAACTATGGCTACACCTTC. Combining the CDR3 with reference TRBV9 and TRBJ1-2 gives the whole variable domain DSGVTQTPKHLITATGQRVTLRCSPRSGDLSVYWYQQSLDQGLQFLIQYYNGEERAKGNILERFSAQQFPDLHSELNLSSLELGDSALYFCASTRTGDGLNYGYTFGSGTRLTVV.

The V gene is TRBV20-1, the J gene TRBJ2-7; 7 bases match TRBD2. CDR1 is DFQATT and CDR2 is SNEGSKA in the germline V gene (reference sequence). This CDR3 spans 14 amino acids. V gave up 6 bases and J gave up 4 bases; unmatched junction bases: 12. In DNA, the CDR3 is TGCAGTGCAGTAGGCTTTGCGGGAGATTACGAGCAGTACTTC. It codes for CSAVGFAGDYEQYF.

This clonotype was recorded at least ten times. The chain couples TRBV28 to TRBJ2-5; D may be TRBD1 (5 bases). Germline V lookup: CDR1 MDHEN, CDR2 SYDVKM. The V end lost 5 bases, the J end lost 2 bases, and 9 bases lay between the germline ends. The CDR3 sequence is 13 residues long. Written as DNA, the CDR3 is TGTGCCAGCAGTCAGACAGTTCAAGAGACCCAGTACTTC. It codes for CASSQTVQETQYF.